The present entry profiles one TCR beta chain with its context. Its specificity is unknown. This specimen comes from a study of vaccination and CD4 T cells after COVID-19. Study in general: Overlapping SARS-CoV-2, HCoV-NL63, HCoV-OC43 and HCoV-229E spike peptides were used to stimulate cells.

Treatment specified: roughly 10-day PBMC culture with coronavirus spike peptide pools or control peptides (ViraFEST assay). An Oncomine TCR Beta short-read assay was used to sequence the DNA from cultured CD4+ T cells. MiXCR, applied by TCRdb to the PCR reads, yields one record per CDR3 protein. The data show 14,000 to 15,000 distinct CDR3 sequences, 40% to 65% seen once. Per the germline V gene, CDR1 is DFQATT and CDR2 is SNEGSKA (reference sequence). The length of the CDR3 is 16 residues. Between the trimmed V and J ends, which lost 5 bases and 3 bases, there was a span of 22 bases. This sequence joins TRBV20-1 and TRBJ1-2; maybe TRBD1 (6 bases). The specimen sequenced was CD4+ T cells from blood, cultured in vitro. The source is a human donor who had recovered from COVID-19. CDR3 sequence reads: CSAQGTPWIVDYGYTF. Here the CDR3 DNA reads TGCAGTGCTCAGGGGACCCCTTGGATCGTTGACTATGGCTACACCTTC.